This T cell receptor beta chain was sequenced in a study of T cells after yellow fever vaccination. Overall study results and limits: The study noted that FACS-sorted repertoires could contain abundant clonotypes contaminating from the bulk population. Clones that expanded after primary vaccination mostly reappeared after the booster (96% CD4, 88% CD8).

V was pared by 5 bases and J by 4 bases, with 17 bases between. The CDR3 extends over 15 amino acids. The germline CDR1 and CDR2 sequences are SEHNR and FQNEAQ (reference sequence). TCRdb analysed the 5' RACE reads with MiXCR anew, one entry per CDR3 protein. The repertoire holds 100,000 to 150,000 distinct CDR3 sequences, with nearly 7.5% as singletons. This clonotype was recorded many times. The antigen is not known. The input for sequencing was CD4+ T cells sorted from PBMCs, taken 9 to 10 days after the first yellow fever vaccination. This TCR was recovered from a young man who received the YFV17D yellow fever vaccine. The V and J genes are TRBV7-9 and TRBJ2-5, with D perhaps matching TRBD1 (5 bases). CDR3 sequence reads: CASSRGADGRETQYF. The CDR3 DNA is TGTGCCAGCAGCCGTGGGGCAGACGGGCGAGAGACCCAGTACTTC.